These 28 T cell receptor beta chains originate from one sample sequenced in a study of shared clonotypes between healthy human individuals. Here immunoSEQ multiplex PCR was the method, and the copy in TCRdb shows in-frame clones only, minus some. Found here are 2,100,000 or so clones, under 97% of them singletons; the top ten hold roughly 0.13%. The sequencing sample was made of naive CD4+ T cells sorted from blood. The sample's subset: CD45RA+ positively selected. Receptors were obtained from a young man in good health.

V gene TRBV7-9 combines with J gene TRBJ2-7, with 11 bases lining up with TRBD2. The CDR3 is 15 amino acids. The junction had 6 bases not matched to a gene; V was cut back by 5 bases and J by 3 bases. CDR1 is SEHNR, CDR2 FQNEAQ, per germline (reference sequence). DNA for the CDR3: TGTGCCAGCAGCCAGGGGACTAGCGGTTTCTACGAGCAGTACTTC. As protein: CASSQGTSGFYEQYF.

The CDR3 sequence is CASSTPGQADTQYF. The DNA of the CDR3 is TGTGCCAGCAGTACCCCGGGACAAGCAGATACGCAGTATTTT. The chain employs TRBV6-5 and TRBJ2-3; tentative D call: TRBD1 (6 bases). The CDR3 runs 14 residues. Between the trimmed V and J ends, which lost 5 bases and 4 bases, there was a span of 13 bases. The germline V gene has CDR1 MNHEY and CDR2 SVGAGI.

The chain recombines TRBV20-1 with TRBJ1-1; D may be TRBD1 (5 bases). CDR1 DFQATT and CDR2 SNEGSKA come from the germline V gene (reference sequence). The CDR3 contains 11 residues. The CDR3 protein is CSNRQGRRAFF. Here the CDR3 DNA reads TGCAGCAACCGGCAGGGCCGAAGAGCTTTCTTT.

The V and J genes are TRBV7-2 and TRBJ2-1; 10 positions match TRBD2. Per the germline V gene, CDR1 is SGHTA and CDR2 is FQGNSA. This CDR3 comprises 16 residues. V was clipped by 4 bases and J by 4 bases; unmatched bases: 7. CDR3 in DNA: TGTGCCAGCAGCTCCAGCGGGGGGGCTCTATACAATGAGCAGTTCTTC. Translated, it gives CASSSSGGALYNEQFF.

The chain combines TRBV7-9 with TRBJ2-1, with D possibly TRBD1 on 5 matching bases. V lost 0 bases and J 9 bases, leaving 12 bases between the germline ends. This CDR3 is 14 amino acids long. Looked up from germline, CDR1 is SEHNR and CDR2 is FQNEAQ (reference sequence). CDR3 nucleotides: TGTGCCAGCAGCTTAGCCGGGTGGGGCGGTGAGCAGTTCTTC. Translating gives CASSLAGWGGEQFF.

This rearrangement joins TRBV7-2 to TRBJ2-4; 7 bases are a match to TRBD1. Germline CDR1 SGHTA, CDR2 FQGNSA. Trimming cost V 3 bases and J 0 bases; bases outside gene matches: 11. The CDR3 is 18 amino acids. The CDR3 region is CASSFNSGTAVAKNIQYF. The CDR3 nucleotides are TGTGCCAGCAGCTTCAATTCCGGGACAGCTGTAGCCAAAAACATTCAGTACTTC. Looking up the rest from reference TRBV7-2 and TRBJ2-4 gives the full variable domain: GAGVSQSPSNKVTEKGKDVELRCDPISGHTALYWYRQSLGQGLEFLIYFQGNSAPDKSGLPSDRFSAERTGGSVSTLTIQRTQQEDSAVYLCASSFNSGTAVAKNIQYFGAGTRLSVL.

The CDR3 DNA reads TGTGCCAGCAGCGACCGGACAGGAAGATCCTACGAGCAGTACTTC. The encoded protein is CASSDRTGRSYEQYF. The genes are TRBV5-5 and TRBJ2-7, with 7 bases matching TRBD1. The CDR3 totals 15 residues. CDR1 is SGHKS, CDR2 YYEKEE, per germline (reference sequence). V shed 4 bases, J shed 1 base, and the junction held 8 bases outside the gene matches.

The CDR3 nucleotides read TGTGCCAGCTCACCCATCGGGGACCAGCCCCAGCATTTT. Amino acid sequence: CASSPIGDQPQHF. The chain carries TRBV18 and TRBJ1-5; D perhaps matches TRBD1 (5 bases). CDR1 is KGHSH and CDR2 is LQKENI in the germline V gene. Deletions cut 3 bases from V and 7 bases from J, with 10 bases between. The CDR3 is made up of 13 amino acids.

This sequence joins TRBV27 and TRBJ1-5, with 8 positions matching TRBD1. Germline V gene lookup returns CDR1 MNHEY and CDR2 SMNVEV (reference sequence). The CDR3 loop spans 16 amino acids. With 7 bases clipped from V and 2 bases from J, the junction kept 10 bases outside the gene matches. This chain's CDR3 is CASIPPTGVGNQPQHF. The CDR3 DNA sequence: TGTGCCAGCATACCCCCGACAGGGGTCGGCAATCAGCCCCAGCATTTT.

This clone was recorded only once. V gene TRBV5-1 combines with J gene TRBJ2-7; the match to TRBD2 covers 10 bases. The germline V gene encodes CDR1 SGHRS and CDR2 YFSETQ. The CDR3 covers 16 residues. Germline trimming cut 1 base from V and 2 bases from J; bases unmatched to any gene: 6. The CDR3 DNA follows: TGCGCCAGCAGCTTGATGGACACTAGCGGGGCCTACGAGCAGTACTTC. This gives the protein CASSLMDTSGAYEQYF.

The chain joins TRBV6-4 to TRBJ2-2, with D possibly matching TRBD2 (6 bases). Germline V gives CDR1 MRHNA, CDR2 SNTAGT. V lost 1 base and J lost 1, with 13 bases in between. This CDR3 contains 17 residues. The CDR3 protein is CASSDWGDQKNTGELFF. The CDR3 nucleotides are TGTGCCAGCAGTGACTGGGGGGACCAGAAGAACACCGGGGAGCTGTTTTTT.

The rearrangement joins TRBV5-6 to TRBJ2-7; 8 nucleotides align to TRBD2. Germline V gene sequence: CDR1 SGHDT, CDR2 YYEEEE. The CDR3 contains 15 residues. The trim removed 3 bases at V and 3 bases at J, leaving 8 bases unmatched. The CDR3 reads CASSSTTSVYYEQYF. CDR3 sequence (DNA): TGTGCCAGCAGCTCAACGACTAGCGTCTACTACGAGCAGTACTTC.

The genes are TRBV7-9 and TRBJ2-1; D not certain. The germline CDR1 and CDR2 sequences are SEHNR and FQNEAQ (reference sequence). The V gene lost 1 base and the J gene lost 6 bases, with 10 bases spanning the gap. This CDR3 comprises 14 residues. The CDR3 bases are TGTGCCAGCAGCTTAGTAGGGCGATCCAATGAGCAGTTCTTC. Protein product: CASSLVGRSNEQFF.

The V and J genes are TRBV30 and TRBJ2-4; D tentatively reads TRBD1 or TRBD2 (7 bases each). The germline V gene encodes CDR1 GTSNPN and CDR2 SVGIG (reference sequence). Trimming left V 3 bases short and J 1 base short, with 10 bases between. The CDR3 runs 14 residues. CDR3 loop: CAWSQGGAKNIQYF. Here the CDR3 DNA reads TGTGCCTGGAGCCAGGGGGGGGCCAAAAACATTCAGTACTTC.

DNA of the CDR3: TGTGCCAGCAGCGTATCAGCCTACGGCACCGGGGAGCTGTTTTTT. It is translated as CASSVSAYGTGELFF. The chain carries TRBV9 and TRBJ2-2; no clear D. CDR3 length: 15 residues. Trimming shortened V by 1 base and J by 4 bases, and 11 bases separated the two germline ends. Germline loops: CDR1 SGDLS, CDR2 YYNGEE.

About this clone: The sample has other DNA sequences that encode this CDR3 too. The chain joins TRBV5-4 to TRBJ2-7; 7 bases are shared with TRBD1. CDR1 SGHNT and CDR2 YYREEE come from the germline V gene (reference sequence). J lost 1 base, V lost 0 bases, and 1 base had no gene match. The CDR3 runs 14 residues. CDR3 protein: CASSLEQGSYEQYF. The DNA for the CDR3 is TGTGCCAGCAGCTTGGAACAGGGGTCCTACGAGCAGTACTTC.

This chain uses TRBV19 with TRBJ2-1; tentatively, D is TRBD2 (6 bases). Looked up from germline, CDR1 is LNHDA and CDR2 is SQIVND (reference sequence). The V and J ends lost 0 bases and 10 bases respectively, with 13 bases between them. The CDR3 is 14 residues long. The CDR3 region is CASSIEGGAREQFF. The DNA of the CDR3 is TGTGCCAGTAGTATAGAGGGAGGAGCGAGGGAGCAGTTCTTC.

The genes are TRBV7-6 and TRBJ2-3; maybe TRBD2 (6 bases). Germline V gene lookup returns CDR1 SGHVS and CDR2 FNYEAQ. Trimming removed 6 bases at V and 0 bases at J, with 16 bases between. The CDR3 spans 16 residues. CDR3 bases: TGTGCCAGCAGGGAGGGTAGAGACCCGAGCACAGATACGCAGTATTTT. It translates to CASREGRDPSTDTQYF.

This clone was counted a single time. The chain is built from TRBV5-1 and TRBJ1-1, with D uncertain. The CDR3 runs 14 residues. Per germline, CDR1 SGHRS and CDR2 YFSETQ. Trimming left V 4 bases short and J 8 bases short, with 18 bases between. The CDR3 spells CASSEEEWNREAFF. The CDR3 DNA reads TGCGCCAGCAGCGAGGAAGAGTGGAACCGGGAAGCTTTCTTT.

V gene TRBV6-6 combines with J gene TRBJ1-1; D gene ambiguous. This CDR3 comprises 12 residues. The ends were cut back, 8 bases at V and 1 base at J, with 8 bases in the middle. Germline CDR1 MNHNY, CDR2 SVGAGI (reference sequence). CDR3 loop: CASQSGNTEAFF. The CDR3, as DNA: TGTGCCAGCCAGAGTGGGAACACTGAAGCTTTCTTT.

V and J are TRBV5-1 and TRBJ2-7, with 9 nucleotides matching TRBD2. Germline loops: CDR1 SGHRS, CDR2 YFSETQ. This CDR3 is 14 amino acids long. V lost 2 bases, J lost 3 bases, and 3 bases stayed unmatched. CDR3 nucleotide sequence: TGCGCCAGCAGCTTCAGCGGGAGGAACTACGAGCAGTACTTC. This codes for CASSFSGRNYEQYF.

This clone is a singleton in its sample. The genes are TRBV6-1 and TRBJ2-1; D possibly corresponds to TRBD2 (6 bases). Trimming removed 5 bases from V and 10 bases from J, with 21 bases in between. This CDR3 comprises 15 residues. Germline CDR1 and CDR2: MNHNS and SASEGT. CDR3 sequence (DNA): TGTGCCAGCAGTACCGCCGGGACGGCTAGCGACGAGCAGTTCTTC. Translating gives CASSTAGTASDEQFF.

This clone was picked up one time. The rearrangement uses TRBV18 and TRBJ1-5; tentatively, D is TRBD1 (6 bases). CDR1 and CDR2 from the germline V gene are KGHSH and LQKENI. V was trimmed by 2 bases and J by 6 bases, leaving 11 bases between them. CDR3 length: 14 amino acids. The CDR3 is CASSPSDSLQPQHF. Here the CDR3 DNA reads TGTGCCAGCTCACCATCGGACAGCCTTCAGCCCCAGCATTTT. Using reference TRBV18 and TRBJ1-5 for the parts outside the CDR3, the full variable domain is NAGVMQNPRHLVRRRGQEARLRCSPMKGHSHVYWYRQLPEEGLKFMVYLQKENIIDESGMPKERFSAEFPKEGPSILRIQQVVRGDSAAYFCASSPSDSLQPQHFGDGTRLSIL.

This CDR3 reads CASSEATPGQSPSNYGYTF. The CDR3 DNA reads TGTGCCAGCAGTGAAGCGACCCCGGGACAGAGCCCTTCTAACTATGGCTACACCTTC. The chain joins TRBV6-1 to TRBJ1-2, with TRBD1 matching 7 bases. The trim removed 0 bases at V and 0 bases at J, leaving 13 bases unmatched. The CDR3 totals 19 residues. Germline values: CDR1 MNHNS, CDR2 SASEGT.

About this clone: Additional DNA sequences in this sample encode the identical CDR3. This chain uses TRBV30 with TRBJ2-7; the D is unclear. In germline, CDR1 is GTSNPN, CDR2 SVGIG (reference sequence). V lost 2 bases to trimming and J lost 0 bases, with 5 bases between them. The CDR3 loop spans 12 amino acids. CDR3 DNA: TGTGCCTGGAGTCCGAGCTCCTACGAGCAGTACTTC. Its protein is CAWSPSSYEQYF.

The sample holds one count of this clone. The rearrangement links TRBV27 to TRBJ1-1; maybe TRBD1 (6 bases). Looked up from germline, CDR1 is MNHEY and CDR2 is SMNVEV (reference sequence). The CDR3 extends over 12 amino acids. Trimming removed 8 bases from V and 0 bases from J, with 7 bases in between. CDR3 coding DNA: TGTGCCAGCGGGGGGCTGAACACTGAAGCTTTCTTT. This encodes CASGGLNTEAFF.

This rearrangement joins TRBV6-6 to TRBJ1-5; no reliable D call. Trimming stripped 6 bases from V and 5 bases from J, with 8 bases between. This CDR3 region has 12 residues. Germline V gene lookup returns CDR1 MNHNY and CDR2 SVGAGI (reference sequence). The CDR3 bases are TGTGCCAGCAGCCACATCGATCAGCCCCAGCATTTT. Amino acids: CASSHIDQPQHF.

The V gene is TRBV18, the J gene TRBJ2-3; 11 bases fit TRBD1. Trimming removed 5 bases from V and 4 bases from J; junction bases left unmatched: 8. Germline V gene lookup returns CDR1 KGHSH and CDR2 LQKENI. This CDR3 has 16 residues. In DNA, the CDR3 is TGTGCCAGCTCAGCTCCCGGGACAGGGGGTTCAGATACGCAGTATTTT. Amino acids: CASSAPGTGGSDTQYF. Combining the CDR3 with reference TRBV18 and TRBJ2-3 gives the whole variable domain NAGVMQNPRHLVRRRGQEARLRCSPMKGHSHVYWYRQLPEEGLKFMVYLQKENIIDESGMPKERFSAEFPKEGPSILRIQQVVRGDSAAYFCASSAPGTGGSDTQYFGPGTRLTVL.